Presented here are 30 T cell receptor beta chains from one specimen sequenced in a study of human T cells and chemical hapten exposure. Time point denoted: patch test 3, about 24 weeks after DPC sensitization. As to treatment: therapeutic diphenylcyclopropenone sensitization with weekly scalp DPC. A single record per CDR3 protein comes from TCRdb applying MiXCR to the RACE reads. The sample includes roughly 64,000 distinct CDR3 sequences, more than 9.5% seen only once; the top ten take roughly 2.3%. The source was whole blood, collected in connection with sensitization to the hapten diphenylcyclopropenone (DPC). The receptors originated from a woman in her thirties with alopecia areata. Some clones in this sample may be carry-over from other donors' samples.

This clonotype was seen repeatedly, ten times or more. The chain joins TRBV6-6 to TRBJ2-7, with D possibly matching TRBD2 (5 bases). The CDR3 extends over 14 amino acids. V was pared by 6 bases and J by 1 base, with 13 bases between. Germline CDR1 MNHNY, CDR2 SVGAGI (reference sequence). CDR3 bases: TGTGCCAGCAGCATTCGACGGGGATCCTACGAGCAGTACTTC. Translated, it gives CASSIRRGSYEQYF.

This clonotype was counted a few times. The V gene is TRBV5-1, the J gene TRBJ2-5; D is uncertain. Germline CDR1 and CDR2: SGHRS and YFSETQ. The CDR3 consists of 13 residues. V was clipped by 4 bases and J by 7 bases, with 14 bases between them. Written as DNA, the CDR3 is TGCGCCAGCAGCCAGGACGGGTCCGGGACCCAGTACTTC. As protein: CASSQDGSGTQYF.

This clonotype was recorded a few times. J is TRBJ2-5 and V is TRBV20-1; a possible D gene is TRBD2 (6 bases). Germline assignment: CDR1 DFQATT and CDR2 SNEGSKA (reference sequence). This CDR3 is built from 14 residues. Trimming cost V 6 bases and J 4 bases, with 18 bases left between them. CDR3 DNA sequence: TGCAGTGCAAGGGAGCCTAGCGAGCCAGAGACCCAGTACTTC. Its protein is CSAREPSEPETQYF.

V and J are TRBV28 and TRBJ2-7, with 10 bases aligning to TRBD1. Germline V lookup: CDR1 MDHEN, CDR2 SYDVKM. The CDR3 totals 15 residues. The junction had 3 bases not matched to a gene; V was cut back by 1 base and J by 3 bases. This chain's CDR3 is CASSLSGQGYYEQYF. The CDR3 region has the DNA TGTGCCAGCAGTTTATCGGGACAGGGGTACTACGAGCAGTACTTC.

In this sample, this clonotype turned up many times. J is TRBJ1-1 and V is TRBV6-5; 7 bases align to TRBD1. The CDR3 extends over 15 amino acids. Germline lookup yields CDR1 MNHEY and CDR2 SVGAGI. The ends lost 0 bases at V and 7 bases at J; junction bases unmatched: 8. For the CDR3, the DNA is TGTGCCAGCAGTTACTCTTCTCAGGGGGGGTTTGAAGCTTTCTTT. This codes for CASSYSSQGGFEAFF.

This clonotype occurred a few times. The CDR3 protein is CASSTQRRVEETQYF. Written as DNA, the CDR3 is TGTGCCAGCAGCACGCAGCGGCGAGTCGAAGAGACCCAGTACTTC. The chain recombines TRBV7-6 with TRBJ2-5; D perhaps matches TRBD2 (5 bases). V was cut by 5 bases and J by 3 bases, with 16 bases left in between. CDR1 and CDR2 from the germline V gene are SGHVS and FNYEAQ. The length of the CDR3 is 15 residues.

This clonotype has ten or more counts. The chain is built from TRBV3-1 and TRBJ2-7; 9 bases line up with TRBD1. Per the germline V gene, CDR1 is LGHDT and CDR2 is YNNKEL (reference sequence). CDR3 length equals 17 residues. V shed 3 bases and J 1 base; nucleotides not matched to a gene: 10. The CDR3 region is CASSHGSMGTGSYEQYF. CDR3 DNA sequence: TGTGCCAGCAGCCATGGAAGTATGGGGACAGGGTCCTACGAGCAGTACTTC.

This clonotype was seen more than once but under ten times. This chain joins TRBV10-3 and TRBJ2-3, with TRBD2 identical over 7 bases. V was clipped by 10 bases and J by 7 bases; unmatched bases: 14. The germline V gene has CDR1 ENHRY and CDR2 SYGVKD. The CDR3 extends over 14 amino acids. The CDR3 sequence is CATDRGVARNTQYF. CDR3 nucleotides: TGTGCCACGGACCGGGGGGTAGCTAGGAATACGCAGTATTTT.

This sequence joins TRBV7-2 and TRBJ2-2; D call uncertain. The CDR3 is 12 amino acids. Between the trimmed V and J ends, which lost 3 bases and 5 bases, there was a span of 4 bases. Germline CDR1 reads SGHTA; CDR2 reads FQGNSA. The CDR3 region is CASSFMTGELFF. The CDR3 DNA reads as TGTGCCAGCAGCTTCATGACCGGGGAGCTGTTTTTT. The full variable domain, its missing parts supplied by reference TRBV7-2 and TRBJ2-2, is GAGVSQSPSNKVTEKGKDVELRCDPISGHTALYWYRQSLGQGLEFLIYFQGNSAPDKSGLPSDRFSAERTGGSVSTLTIQRTQQEDSAVYLCASSFMTGELFFGEGSRLTVL.

V is TRBV11-2 and J is TRBJ2-1, with 11 positions matching TRBD2. V was clipped by 8 bases and J by 9 bases; unmatched bases: 9. Germline values: CDR1 SGHAT, CDR2 FQNNGV. The CDR3 is 14 residues long. CDR3 sequence: CASLALAGAGEQFF. Written as DNA, the CDR3 is TGTGCCAGCCTCGCACTAGCGGGGGCGGGTGAGCAGTTCTTC.

This clonotype has a handful of counts. The chain uses TRBV11-3 and TRBJ2-3; 13 positions match TRBD2. Germline V gene data show CDR1 as SGHNT and CDR2 as YENEEA. J was trimmed by 7 bases and V by 5 bases; bases with no gene match: 6. The CDR3 has 15 residues. CDR3 region: CASSRTSGSPYTQYF. The DNA of the CDR3 is TGTGCCAGCAGCCGGACTAGCGGGAGTCCATATACGCAGTATTTT.

This clonotype was counted between two and nine times. This chain uses TRBV6-5 with TRBJ1-6; unclear D gene. The germline V gene has CDR1 MNHEY and CDR2 SVGAGI. V gave up 7 bases and J gave up 6 bases, with 13 bases separating them. The CDR3 is made up of 14 amino acids. As DNA, the CDR3 is TGTGCCAGCACCGAACGGCAGTTTAATTCACCCCTCCACTTT. Its translation: CASTERQFNSPLHF.

This clonotype was seen more than once but under ten times. V usage is TRBV6-2 or TRBV6-3 and J usage is TRBJ2-1, with 9 bases fitting TRBD1. V dropped 6 bases and J dropped 5; count of bases not matched to a gene: 8. Germline V gene data show CDR1 as MNHEY and CDR2 as SVGEGT. The CDR3 consists of 15 residues. CDR3 region: CASRTGTGSHNEQFF. CDR3 bases: TGTGCCAGCAGGACCGGGACAGGGTCCCACAATGAGCAGTTCTTC.

The chain carries TRBV4-2 and TRBJ2-1, with TRBD2 identical over 11 bases. J was trimmed by 4 bases and V by 1 base; bases with no gene match: 3. The CDR3 totals 16 residues. The germline V gene has CDR1 LGHNA and CDR2 YNFKEQ. The CDR3 loop is CASSQASSGGYNEQFF. The CDR3 nucleotides are TGTGCCAGCAGCCAAGCTTCTAGCGGGGGGTACAATGAGCAGTTCTTC.

V gene TRBV2 combines with J gene TRBJ1-2; TRBD1 matches at 7 bases. With 6 bases clipped from V and 4 bases from J, the junction kept 8 bases outside the gene matches. This CDR3 spans 14 amino acids. In germline, CDR1 is SNHLY, CDR2 FYNNEI. The CDR3 protein is CASRLGGGVYGYTF. CDR3 DNA: TGTGCCAGCAGGCTTGGAGGGGGCGTCTATGGCTACACCTTC.

V gene TRBV9 combines with J gene TRBJ2-1; D perhaps matches TRBD2 (6 bases). This CDR3 spans 16 amino acids. The germline CDR1 and CDR2 sequences are SGDLS and YYNGEE. The V end was cut by 2 bases, the J end by 0 bases, with 12 bases between. The DNA of the CDR3 is TGTGCCAGCAGCGTGGGACTTCGGAGCTCCTACAATGAGCAGTTCTTC. Translation gives CASSVGLRSSYNEQFF.

Turning to this clonotype: Since a much larger clone is just one base distant, this may be a read error. This rearrangement joins TRBV6-1 to TRBJ2-1; D gene ambiguous. Between the trimmed V and J ends, which lost 5 bases and 8 bases, there was a span of 10 bases. Germline V gene data show CDR1 as MNHNS and CDR2 as SASEGT. This CDR3 contains 12 residues. The CDR3 is CASSTLGYEQFF. CDR3 in DNA: TGTGCCAGCAGTACACTGGGTTATGAGCAGTTCTTC.

This clonotype was detected a few times. The CDR3 here is CAISVGAGEVNEQFF. CDR3 bases: TGTGCCATCAGTGTGGGAGCGGGAGAAGTGAATGAGCAGTTCTTC. The J gene is TRBJ2-1, the V gene TRBV10-3, with TRBD2 matching 8 bases. Germline CDR1 and CDR2: ENHRY and SYGVKD. This CDR3 contains 15 residues. V dropped 4 bases and J dropped 7; count of bases not matched to a gene: 9.

Remarks on this clonotype: The CDR3 carries no conserved terminal phenylalanine or tryptophan, so it likely arises from a read error. CDR3 protein: CASSPSGAAYEQYL. The CDR3, as DNA: TGTGCCAGCAGCCCCAGCGGGGCCGCCTACGAGCAGTACCTC. V gene TRBV7-3 combines with J gene TRBJ2-7, with 7 bases that match TRBD2. The V gene end was trimmed by 5 bases and the J gene end by 2 bases; junction bases not matched to a gene: 6. This CDR3 region has 14 residues. CDR1 is SGHTA, CDR2 FQGTGA, per germline.

This clonotype was counted ten times or more. The chain is built from TRBV7-9 and TRBJ2-3; a weak D match, TRBD1 (5 bases). Trimming removed 6 bases from V and 6 bases from J, with 25 bases in between. Germline CDR1 and CDR2: SEHNR and FQNEAQ (reference sequence). This CDR3 has 17 residues. The CDR3 reads CASRTVTGSTASDTQYF. CDR3 bases: TGTGCCAGCAGGACCGTCACAGGTTCAACAGCTTCGGATACGCAGTATTTT.

There are a few counts of this clonotype. The chain joins TRBV2 to TRBJ2-5; TRBD1 matches at 9 bases. This CDR3 contains 14 residues. J lost 2 bases, V lost 6 bases, and 4 bases had no gene match. Germline V gives CDR1 SNHLY, CDR2 FYNNEI. CDR3 nucleotide sequence: TGTGCCAGCAGATCGACAGGGGGGCAAGAGACCCAGTACTTC. It yields the protein CASRSTGGQETQYF.

This clonotype was seen many times. The V call is TRBV7-3, the J call TRBJ1-6, with no clear D. Germline-derived CDR1 and CDR2 are SGHTA and FQGTGA. V was shortened by 2 bases and J by 7 bases, with 12 bases between the two germline ends. The CDR3 has 15 amino acids. The CDR3 loop is CASSLLEGANSPLHF. DNA of the CDR3: TGTGCCAGCAGCTTACTTGAGGGAGCCAATTCACCCCTCCACTTT.

The chain's CDR3 is CATSSSLTSDQPQHF. CDR3 bases: TGTGCCACCAGCAGCTCATTGACAAGCGATCAGCCCCAGCATTTT. The gene calls are TRBV15 and TRBJ1-5, with D hard to call. The length of the CDR3 is 15 residues. Germline V CDR1 and CDR2: LNHNV, YYDKDF (reference sequence). V was pared by 3 bases and J by 5 bases, with 14 bases between.

This clonotype was observed at least ten times. The chain combines TRBV20-1 with TRBJ2-1, with 10 bases aligning to TRBD2. Looked up from germline, CDR1 is DFQATT and CDR2 is SNEGSKA (reference sequence). With 5 bases clipped from V and 4 bases from J, the junction kept 5 bases outside the gene matches. There are 14 residues in the CDR3. The CDR3 sequence: CSAGSTSGYNEQFF. CDR3 DNA: TGCAGTGCTGGGTCGACTAGCGGGTACAATGAGCAGTTCTTC.

This sequence joins TRBV7-9 and TRBJ1-6; 7 positions match TRBD1. The junction had 3 bases not matched to a gene; V was cut back by 0 bases and J by 7 bases. Germline-derived CDR1 and CDR2 are SEHNR and FQNEAQ (reference sequence). The CDR3 totals 15 residues. CDR3 nucleotides: TGTGCCAGCAGCTTAGCGGGACAGAGGAATTCACCCCTCCACTTT. It is translated as CASSLAGQRNSPLHF.

In its sample, this clonotype was seen many times. As DNA, the CDR3 is TGTGCCAGCAGCTTAGTTCTGGGAAGCACAGATACGCAGTATTTT. Amino acids: CASSLVLGSTDTQYF. The rearrangement joins TRBV7-9 to TRBJ2-3; D is unresolved. Germline V lookup: CDR1 SEHNR, CDR2 FQNEAQ (reference sequence). This CDR3 is 15 amino acids long. Trimming removed 1 base at V and 0 bases at J, with 8 bases between.

In this sample, this clonotype turned up many times. The gene calls are TRBV3-1 and TRBJ1-4; the D is unclear. Germline V CDR1 and CDR2: LGHDT, YNNKEL (reference sequence). The CDR3 is 16 residues long. The ends were cut back, 4 bases at V and 8 bases at J, with 20 bases in the middle. The CDR3 is CASSPYTRERNEKLFF. CDR3 in DNA: TGTGCCAGCAGCCCATACACGCGGGAGAGAAACGAAAAACTGTTTTTT.

At least ten counts were recorded for this clonotype. The chain recombines TRBV3-1 with TRBJ2-1; no clear D. The germline CDR1 and CDR2 sequences are LGHDT and YNNKEL (reference sequence). This CDR3 region has 15 residues. Trimming shortened V by 5 bases and J by 4 bases, and 15 bases separated the two germline ends. The CDR3 loop is CASSTQRWGYNEQFF. The CDR3 DNA follows: TGTGCCAGCAGCACCCAGCGCTGGGGATACAATGAGCAGTTCTTC.

The chain uses TRBV11-3 and TRBJ2-5, with TRBD2 matching 7 bases. The germline V gene encodes CDR1 SGHNT and CDR2 YENEEA. Trimming removed 2 bases from V and 1 base from J; junction bases left unmatched: 4. The CDR3 is 15 residues long. CDR3 region: CASSLQGLPQETQYF. In nucleotides, the CDR3 is TGTGCCAGCAGCTTACAGGGACTACCCCAAGAGACCCAGTACTTC.

At least ten counts were recorded for this clonotype. The genes are TRBV7-9 and TRBJ1-5, with TRBD1 matching 7 bases. V lost 5 bases and J lost 2; bases outside the gene matches: 0. There are 13 residues in the CDR3. The germline CDR1 and CDR2 sequences are SEHNR and FQNEAQ (reference sequence). This chain's CDR3 is CASSGQGNQPQHF. The CDR3, as DNA: TGTGCCAGCAGCGGACAGGGCAATCAGCCCCAGCATTTT.